The clone carrying this TCR beta chain was counted at least ten times. Every TCR cDNA molecule bore its own unique molecular identifier. TCRdb reanalysed the 5' RACE reads using MiXCR and keeps one entry per CDR3 protein. The sample has roughly 79,000 distinct CDR3 sequences; roughly 8% are singletons. This sample stems from a study of spatial heterogeneity in lung cancer. Looked up from germline, CDR1 is SNHLY and CDR2 is FYNNEI. Trimming shortened V by 7 bases and J by 7 bases, and 16 bases separated the two germline ends. The CDR3 spans 13 residues. Described time point: sample taken at primary tumor resection. The study sequenced unsorted whole RNA from tumor, nontumor lung or frozen PBMC.

This TCR derives from a male donor with early-stage non-small cell lung cancer. Specimen: PBMCs, collected at surgery. The chain links TRBV2 to TRBJ1-2; D is uncertain. As DNA, the CDR3 is TGTGCCAGCACCTCGGAGGTCGAGGGTGGCTACACCTTC. Protein product: CASTSEVEGGYTF.